Listed below are T cell receptor beta chains from one sample, sequenced in a study of blood T cell repertoires in COVID-19. The protocol was immunoSEQ multiplex PCR, while the TCRdb copy is restricted to in-frame clones and leaves out a portion. The sample contains roughly 300,000 clones, 85% of which appear only once. The sequencing sample was made of peripheral blood. These receptors were taken from a human donor in a cohort sampled during active COVID-19. Both conserved end residues are part of each CDR3. The D gene is left open where the match is weak. Part of the rows lack a size; the others show once, few, many or a class for expanded clones.

CDR3 protein | CDR3 DNA | V gene | clone size | D gene | J gene
CASSTRTSSYNEQFF | TGTGCCAGCTCGACCAGGACATCCTCCTACAATGAGCAGTTCTTC | TRBV18 | NA | NA | TRBJ2-1
CASRREGLNTGELFF | TGCGCCAGCAGACGGGAGGGCCTGAACACCGGGGAGCTGTTTTTT | TRBV5-1 | NA | TRBD2 | TRBJ2-2
CSASLVATAYQETQYF | TGCAGTGCTAGTCTAGTGGCTACTGCGTACCAAGAGACCCAGTACTTC | TRBV20-1 | NA | NA | TRBJ2-5
CASARQFGDQPQHF | TGTGCCAGCGCCAGACAATTTGGCGATCAGCCCCAGCATTTT | TRBV7-2 | NA | NA | TRBJ1-5
CSASGGRISGEQYF | TGCAGTGCTAGTGGCGGGAGAATATCGGGAGAGCAGTACTTC | TRBV20-1 | NA | TRBD2 | TRBJ2-7
CASGSRGFTEAFF | TGTGCTAGTGGTTCCAGGGGTTTCACTGAAGCTTTCTTT | TRBV12-5 | NA | NA | TRBJ1-1
CASSVEGGAGYTF | TGTGCCAGCAGCGTAGAAGGGGGCGCTGGCTACACCTTC | TRBV9 | NA | TRBD1 | TRBJ1-2
CASPLGLLPRRNTEAFF | TGTGCCAGCCCCCTGGGACTCCTGCCTCGACGGAACACTGAAGCTTTCTTT | TRBV5-8 | NA | NA | TRBJ1-1
CASSLGLADTQYF | TGTGCCAGCAGCTTAGGACTAGCAGATACGCAGTATTTT | TRBV11-3 | NA | NA | TRBJ2-3
CASSIPTGNQPQHF | TGTGCCAGTAGTATACCGACAGGGAATCAGCCCCAGCATTTT | TRBV19 | NA | TRBD1 | TRBJ1-5
CASSRLAGVGEQYF | TGTGCCAGCAGTAGACTAGCGGGAGTTGGAGAGCAGTACTTC | TRBV25-1 | NA | TRBD2 | TRBJ2-7
CASSLEAGGTTDTQYF | TGTGCCAGCAGCTTAGAGGCGGGAGGAACCACAGATACGCAGTATTTT | TRBV7-2 | NA | TRBD2 | TRBJ2-3
CASSAKTGVHGELFF | TGTGCCAGCAGCGCCAAGACAGGGGTGCACGGGGAGCTGTTTTTT | TRBV9 | NA | TRBD1 | TRBJ2-2
CASSLGGTGGVDHTQYF | TGTGCCAGCAGCTTAGGCGGGACAGGGGGCGTCGATCATACGCAGTATTTT | TRBV11-2 | NA | TRBD1 | TRBJ2-3
CASSYGDRVNTGELFF | TGTGCCAGCTCGTATGGGGACAGGGTGAACACCGGGGAGCTGTTTTTT | TRBV18 | NA | TRBD1 | TRBJ2-2
CASSPTGRHEQFF | TGTGCCAGCAGCCCTACTGGCAGGCATGAGCAGTTCTTC | TRBV3-1/TRBV3-2 | once | NA | TRBJ2-1
CASSLEAAPNQPQHF | TGTGCCAGCAGCCTTGAGGCAGCCCCTAATCAGCCCCAGCATTTT | TRBV7-9 | NA | NA | TRBJ1-5
CASRNSGSTDTQYF | TGTGCCAGCAGAAATAGCGGGAGCACAGATACGCAGTATTTT | TRBV7-9 | NA | TRBD2 | TRBJ2-3
CASSSLANEQFF | TGTGCCAGCAGCTCGCTAGCAAATGAGCAGTTCTTC | TRBV7-2 | NA | NA | TRBJ2-1
CASTSQSLDYGYTF | TGTGCCAGCACCTCCCAGTCTTTGGACTATGGCTACACCTTC | TRBV2 | NA | NA | TRBJ1-2
CASSRPGQGIYEQYF | TGTGCCAGCAGTCGACCGGGACAGGGTATTTACGAGCAGTACTTC | TRBV28 | NA | TRBD1 | TRBJ2-7
CASSLSGGDTGELFF | TGTGCCAGCAGCCTGAGCGGGGGGGACACCGGGGAGCTGTTTTTT | TRBV5-5 | NA | TRBD2 | TRBJ2-2
CASIPTTGGNQPQHF | TGTGCCAGTATCCCCACGACGGGGGGCAATCAGCCCCAGCATTTT | TRBV19 | NA | NA | TRBJ1-5
CASRSGQAYEQYF | TGTGCCAGCAGGTCTGGACAGGCCTACGAGCAGTACTTC | TRBV3-1/TRBV3-2 | NA | TRBD1 | TRBJ2-7
CASSASGAPLHF | TGTGCCAGCAGCGCTAGCGGTGCGCCCCTCCACTTT | TRBV11-2 | NA | NA | TRBJ1-6
CASSLLGHLNTEAFF | TGTGCCAGCTCACTGTTGGGACACTTGAACACTGAAGCTTTCTTT | TRBV18 | NA | NA | TRBJ1-1
CASSPREVGYGYTF | TGTGCCAGCAGCCCAAGGGAGGTGGGCTATGGCTACACCTTC | TRBV9 | few | NA | TRBJ1-2
CASSLAREGRGGAFF | TGTGCCAGCAGCTTAGCGAGGGAAGGGCGAGGGGGAGCTTTCTTT | TRBV7-2 | NA | NA | TRBJ1-1
CASSSPGAGETQYF | TGTGCCAGCTCCTCCCCGGGAGCGGGAGAGACCCAGTACTTC | TRBV28 | few | NA | TRBJ2-5